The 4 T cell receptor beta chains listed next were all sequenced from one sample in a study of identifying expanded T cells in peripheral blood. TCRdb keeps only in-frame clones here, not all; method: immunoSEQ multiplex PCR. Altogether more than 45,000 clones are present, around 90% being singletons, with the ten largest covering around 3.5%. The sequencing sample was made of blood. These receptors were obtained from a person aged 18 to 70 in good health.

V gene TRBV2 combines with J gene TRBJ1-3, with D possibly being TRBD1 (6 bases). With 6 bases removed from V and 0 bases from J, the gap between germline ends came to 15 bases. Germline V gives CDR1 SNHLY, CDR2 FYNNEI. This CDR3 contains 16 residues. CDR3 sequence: CASSRAGDRSGNTIYF. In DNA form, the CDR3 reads TGTGCCAGCAGCAGAGCAGGGGACCGCTCTGGAAACACCATATATTTT.

CDR3 sequence: CASSDGLGQGSGANVLTF. CDR3 nucleotide sequence: TGTGCCAGCAGTGATGGCCTGGGACAGGGTTCTGGGGCCAACGTCCTGACTTTC. The chain links TRBV25-1 to TRBJ2-6, with 9 positions matching TRBD1. J was trimmed by 1 base and V by 3 bases; bases with no gene match: 7. The CDR3 loop spans 18 amino acids. From germline, CDR1 is MGHDK and CDR2 SYGVNS.

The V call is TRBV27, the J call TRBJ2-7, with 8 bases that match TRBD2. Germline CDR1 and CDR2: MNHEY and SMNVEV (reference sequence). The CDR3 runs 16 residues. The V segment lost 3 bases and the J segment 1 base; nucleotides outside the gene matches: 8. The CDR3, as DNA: TGTGCCAGCAGTTTGGCGGGAGGACACCTTTCCTACGAGCAGTACTTC. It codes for CASSLAGGHLSYEQYF.

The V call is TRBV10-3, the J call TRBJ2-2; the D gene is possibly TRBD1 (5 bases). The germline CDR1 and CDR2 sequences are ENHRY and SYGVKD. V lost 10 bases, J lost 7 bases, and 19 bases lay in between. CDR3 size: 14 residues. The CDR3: CATTPDSQGGELFF. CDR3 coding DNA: TGTGCCACCACTCCCGACAGCCAGGGCGGGGAGCTGTTTTTT.